This T cell receptor beta chain was observed in a study of CD8+ T cells in alopecia areata. Overall study: Patients in the treated group were given tofacitinib by mouth, 5 to 10 mg twice a day.

RNA was extracted and reverse transcribed into cDNA as the sequencing template. This table comes from immunoSEQ multiplex PCR, and its TCRdb copy is limited to in-frame clones, with some not included. The data show about 120,000 clones, around two fifths seen once. CDR3 length equals 15 residues. CDR1 and CDR2 from the germline V gene are SQVTM and ANQGSEA. V lost 4 bases and J lost 1, with 16 bases in between. Sequencing input: CD4+ T cells sorted from blood. The chain has TRBV29-1 and TRBJ1-1; tentatively, D is TRBD1 (6 bases). The receptor's source is a human donor with alopecia areata. The CDR3 nucleotides read TGCAGCGTTGTGCCCCAATCGACAGGGAACACTGAAGCTTTCTTT. Protein sequence: CSVVPQSTGNTEAFF.